This T cell receptor beta chain was captured by sequencing in a study of blood T cells in healthy people across ages. V lost 5 bases and J lost 7; bases outside the gene matches: 4. This CDR3 has 12 residues. The germline CDR1 and CDR2 sequences are MNHEY and SVGAGI. Each of the donors had roughly 9.7 milliliters of peripheral blood drawn into EDTA-treated Vacutainer tubes. This clonotype was detected ten times or more. Through a sample-barcoded 5' primer and a J-beta primer mix, a second PCR was run for about 7 to 12 cycles. TCRdb reprocessed the 5' RACE reads via MiXCR and lists one record per CDR3 protein. Of approximately 1.5 million distinct CDR3 sequences in the sample, roughly two fifths were seen once.

V is TRBV6-5 and J is TRBJ1-2; 7 positions match TRBD1. Sequenced material: blood. This receptor was identified in a woman aged 18 to 35 in good health. Here the CDR3 DNA reads TGTGCCAGCAGTCGACAGGGTGGTGGCTACACCTTC. Translating gives CASSRQGGGYTF.